These 17 T cell receptor beta chains were sequenced from one sample in a study of spatial heterogeneity in lung cancer. TCRdb reprocessed the 5' RACE reads via MiXCR and lists one record per CDR3 protein. The data contain about 19,000 distinct CDR3 sequences, about a tenth of them seen just once; the ten biggest clones take up 36%. Time point defined: blood at routine non-recurrence follow-up after resection. The input for sequencing was PBMCs, taken at follow-up. These receptors originate from a female donor with early-stage non-small cell lung cancer.

This clonotype was recorded a few times. This sequence joins TRBV28 and TRBJ1-5; D not resolved. Germline CDR1 reads MDHEN; CDR2 reads SYDVKM. Trimming stripped 1 base from V and 1 base from J, with 8 bases between. The CDR3 totals 15 residues. The CDR3 sequence: CASSLSRGSNQPQHF. The CDR3 DNA reads as TGTGCCAGCAGTTTATCACGCGGGAGCAATCAGCCCCAGCATTTT.

Only a few counts were recorded for this clonotype. The gene calls are TRBV20-1 and TRBJ2-7, with 14 bases matching TRBD2. The CDR3 spans 15 residues. From germline, CDR1 is DFQATT and CDR2 SNEGSKA (reference sequence). After removal of 6 bases from V and 2 bases from J, the junction contained 6 bases not matched to a gene. The CDR3 sequence is CSADGTSGGTYEQYF. The CDR3 DNA reads as TGCAGTGCCGACGGGACTAGCGGGGGTACCTACGAGCAGTACTTC.

This clonotype was counted only a few times. The CDR3 nucleotides are TGTGCCAGCGCCGGGACAGGGAGCCCGAAACATGAGCAGTTCTTC. Its translation is CASAGTGSPKHEQFF. The V gene is TRBV28, the J gene TRBJ2-1; 9 positions match TRBD1. The CDR3 consists of 15 residues. Germline V gene lookup returns CDR1 MDHEN and CDR2 SYDVKM. J was trimmed by 8 bases and V by 8 bases; bases with no gene match: 13.

This clonotype occurred a few times. This sequence joins TRBV3-1 and TRBJ2-7; tentatively, D is TRBD1 (5 bases). The V gene lost 0 bases and the J gene lost 5 bases, with 14 bases spanning the gap. Germline CDR1 and CDR2: LGHDT and YNNKEL (reference sequence). This CDR3 spans 15 amino acids. The CDR3 DNA follows: TGTGCCAGCAGCCAAGAACACAGGTCGTTCAACGAGCAGTACTTC. This gives the protein CASSQEHRSFNEQYF.

Concerning this clonotype: A much larger clone lies a single base off, so this may be a read error. The V and J genes are TRBV19 and TRBJ2-2; D possibly uses TRBD1 or TRBD2 (7 bases each). The germline CDR1 and CDR2 sequences are LNHDA and SQIVND (reference sequence). This CDR3 has 16 amino acids. Here the CDR3 DNA reads TGTGCCACCACGGACAGGAGGCGGGGGTACACCGGGGAGCTGATTTTT. Translated, it gives CATTDRRRGYTGELIF. Full variable domain (rest looked up from reference TRBV19 and TRBJ2-2): DGGITQSPKYLFRKEGQNVTLSCEQNLNHDAMYWYRQDPGQGLRLIYYSQIVNDFQKGDIAEGYSVSREKKESFPLTVTSAQKNPTAFYLCATTDRRRGYTGELIFGEGSRLTVL.

The J gene is TRBJ2-7, the V gene TRBV29-1, with D maybe TRBD1 (6 bases). CDR3 length: 14 residues. Trimming took off 5 bases at V and 3 bases at J, with 17 bases between the two ends. In germline, CDR1 is SQVTM, CDR2 ANQGSEA. CDR3 coding DNA: TGCAGCGTTTCACAGGGAACGATAAACTACGAGCAGTACTTC. Translating gives CSVSQGTINYEQYF.

V usage is TRBV6-6 and J usage is TRBJ1-3; no firm D call. CDR3 length: 14 amino acids. V was clipped by 2 bases and J by 1 base, with 6 bases between them. Germline CDR1 reads MNHNY; CDR2 reads SVGAGI (reference sequence). The DNA of the CDR3 is TGTGCCAGCAGTTACGAAGGGTCTGGAAACACCATATATTTT. Encoded protein: CASSYEGSGNTIYF.

The sample holds many counts of this clonotype. This chain uses TRBV20-1 with TRBJ1-5; D might be TRBD1 (5 bases). The V gene's germline CDR1 is DFQATT and CDR2 SNEGSKA (reference sequence). V lost 5 bases and J 0 bases, leaving 14 bases between the germline ends. This CDR3 comprises 15 residues. CDR3 nucleotides: TGCAGTGCTGCGCCAGGGTCGAATAGCAATCAGCCCCAGCATTTT. Amino acids: CSAAPGSNSNQPQHF.

This clonotype was observed at least ten times. J is TRBJ2-7 and V is TRBV19; D tentatively fits TRBD1 or TRBD2 (5 bases each). V lost 4 bases and J lost 3, with 16 bases in between. Per germline, CDR1 LNHDA and CDR2 SQIVND (reference sequence). The CDR3 has 15 residues. The CDR3 sequence: CASSSGSGPRYEQYF. CDR3 sequence (DNA): TGTGCCAGTAGTAGCGGTTCGGGGCCCCGCTACGAGCAGTACTTC.

This clonotype was counted at least ten times. The gene calls are TRBV24-1 and TRBJ2-2, with TRBD2 identical over 8 bases. The germline V gene encodes CDR1 KGHDR and CDR2 SFDVKD. The CDR3 consists of 15 residues. With 5 bases clipped from V and 3 bases from J, the junction kept 4 bases outside the gene matches. CDR3 residues: CATSGFGRDTGELFF. The CDR3 DNA reads TGTGCCACCAGTGGATTCGGGAGGGACACCGGGGAGCTGTTTTTT.

Remarks on this clonotype: A much larger clone sits a single nucleotide away, making a read error possible. The chain uses TRBV12-3 or TRBV12-4 and TRBJ1-1, with D hard to call. The CDR3 is made up of 14 amino acids. In DNA form, the CDR3 reads TGTGTCAGCAGTTTAATGGGAGACGGCACTGAAGCTTTCTTT. Protein: CVSSLMGDGTEAFF.

This clonotype was observed at least ten times. The V call is TRBV19, the J call TRBJ2-5; 7 positions match TRBD1. With 3 bases clipped from V and 2 bases from J, the junction kept 6 bases outside the gene matches. CDR1 and CDR2 (germline): LNHDA, SQIVND (reference sequence). This CDR3 is built from 15 residues. The CDR3 DNA is TGTGCCAGTAGTATCCGACAGGGTGGACAAGAGACCCAGTACTTC. The encoded protein is CASSIRQGGQETQYF.

This clonotype has a count of ten or more. V and J are TRBV10-1 and TRBJ2-1; D is ambiguous. Germline loops: CDR1 WNHNN, CDR2 SYGVQD (reference sequence). This CDR3 is 9 amino acids long. V shed 8 bases and J shed 14 bases, with 10 bases lying between them. This CDR3 reads CASPGIEFF. The CDR3, as DNA: TGCGCCAGCCCGGGTATTGAGTTCTTC.

The V call is TRBV6-5, the J call TRBJ1-1; 7 bases are shared with TRBD1. Losses at the gene ends were 6 bases for V and 4 bases for J; bases not matched to a gene: 14. The CDR3 length is 16 residues. The germline V gene encodes CDR1 MNHEY and CDR2 SVGAGI. CDR3 loop: CASSHPRQGSGTEAFF. In DNA form, the CDR3 reads TGTGCCAGCAGCCATCCTCGACAGGGATCGGGCACTGAAGCTTTCTTT.

This clonotype was observed many times. The rearrangement links TRBV6-2 or TRBV6-3 to TRBJ2-3; 8 nucleotides match TRBD2. The germline V gene encodes CDR1 MNHEY and CDR2 SVGEGT. V dropped 5 bases and J dropped 5; count of bases not matched to a gene: 9. This CDR3 has 15 residues. The CDR3 region has the DNA TGTGCCAGCAGTACGACTAGCGAGGGAGGAGATACGCAGTATTTT. Protein product: CASSTTSEGGDTQYF.

The chain recombines TRBV7-2 with TRBJ2-1; D is ambiguous. V lost 3 bases and J 10 bases, leaving 10 bases between the germline ends. The CDR3 loop spans 12 amino acids. Germline V lookup: CDR1 SGHTA, CDR2 FQGNSA. The DNA for the CDR3 is TGTGCCAGCAGCTTTAGGTCTCGGGAGCAGTTCTTC. Translated, it gives CASSFRSREQFF.

The chain employs TRBV18 and TRBJ1-3; D not resolved. This CDR3 contains 12 residues. The germline gives CDR1 KGHSH, CDR2 LQKENI. Between the trimmed V and J ends, which lost 2 bases and 7 bases, there was a span of 6 bases. The CDR3 region is CASSPCGNTIYF. Written as DNA, the CDR3 is TGTGCCAGCTCACCATGTGGCAACACCATATATTTT.